The 20 T cell receptor beta chains presented below share a single source sample, sequenced in a study of blood T cell repertoires in COVID-19. Libraries were prepared by immunoSEQ multiplex PCR; TCRdb keeps only in-frame clonotypes and omits some of them. The sample contains over 100,000 clones, 84% of which appear only once. Sequenced material: peripheral blood. The receptors here all came from a woman aged 50 to 60 with acute or convalescent COVID-19.

The chain joins TRBV13 to TRBJ2-7, with a possible D match to TRBD1 (5 bases). V was cut by 6 bases and J by 1 base, with 10 bases left in between. The length of the CDR3 is 13 residues. From germline, CDR1 is PRHDT and CDR2 FYEKMQ (reference sequence). CDR3 amino acids: CASSKTVSYEQYF. The CDR3 coding sequence is TGTGCCAGCAGTAAGACAGTTTCCTACGAGCAGTACTTC.

The chain combines TRBV30 with TRBJ2-4, with a weak D call TRBD1 (7 bases). The germline CDR1 and CDR2 sequences are GTSNPN and SVGIG (reference sequence). This CDR3 contains 15 residues. V was clipped by 4 bases and J by 3 bases, with 16 bases between them. The CDR3 here is CAWKEVRGDKNIQYF. The DNA for the CDR3 is TGTGCCTGGAAAGAGGTCAGGGGGGACAAAAACATTCAGTACTTC. Full variable domain (remainder filled in from reference TRBV30 and TRBJ2-4): SQTIHQWPATLVQPVGSPLSLECTVEGTSNPNLYWYRQAAGRGLQLLFYSVGIGQISSEVPQNLSASRPQDRQFILSSKKLLLSDSGFYLCAWKEVRGDKNIQYFGAGTRLSVL.

The chain carries TRBV28 and TRBJ2-1; TRBD1 matches at 10 bases. Germline V gene lookup returns CDR1 MDHEN and CDR2 SYDVKM. The ends lost 6 bases at V and 1 base at J; junction bases unmatched: 9. The CDR3 covers 17 residues. CDR3 bases: TGTGCCAGCAGCAAATTCGGACAGGGGGTATCCTACAATGAGCAGTTCTTC. As protein: CASSKFGQGVSYNEQFF.

The sample holds a few counts of this clone. In DNA, the CDR3 is TGTGCCAGCAGCCAACAGGTTTCTAACTATGGCTACACCTTC. The encoded protein is CASSQQVSNYGYTF. This chain uses TRBV14 with TRBJ1-2; no clear D gene. CDR1 is SGHDN, CDR2 FVKESK, per germline. The CDR3 totals 14 residues. V gave up 2 bases and J gave up 0 bases, with 7 bases separating them.

The chain has TRBV11-2 and TRBJ1-2; D uncertain. Per germline, CDR1 SGHAT and CDR2 FQNNGV. This CDR3 region has 13 residues. The ends were cut back, 5 bases at V and 3 bases at J, with 10 bases in the middle. The CDR3 sequence is CASSPGTHYGYTF. CDR3 nucleotides: TGTGCCAGCAGCCCTGGTACACACTATGGCTACACCTTC.

The chain uses TRBV5-1 and TRBJ2-2; D possibly corresponds to TRBD1 (5 bases). CDR1 and CDR2 (germline): SGHRS, YFSETQ. Trimming pared 4 bases from V and 2 bases from J, leaving 15 bases between. This CDR3 contains 16 residues. In nucleotides, the CDR3 is TGCGCCAGCAGCCACCCTGGGGCGACAAACACCGGGGAGCTGTTTTTT. Translation: CASSHPGATNTGELFF.

This rearrangement joins TRBV19 to TRBJ1-3; TRBD1 might be the D (5 bases). The V gene lost 5 bases and the J gene lost 0 bases, with 20 bases spanning the gap. Germline V gene data show CDR1 as LNHDA and CDR2 as SQIVND (reference sequence). This CDR3 comprises 18 residues. The CDR3 region has the DNA TGTGCCAGTAGTGACAGACTGCTTGCCGTGACCTCTGGAAACACCATATATTTT. As protein: CASSDRLLAVTSGNTIYF.

The rearrangement uses TRBV18 and TRBJ2-3; TRBD1 matches at 7 bases. Trimming cost V 4 bases and J 1 base; bases outside gene matches: 5. The CDR3 has 15 amino acids. The germline V gene encodes CDR1 KGHSH and CDR2 LQKENI. CDR3 sequence: CASSRYRGGTDTQYF. CDR3 nucleotides: TGTGCCAGCTCACGATACAGGGGCGGCACAGATACGCAGTATTTT.

The CDR3 bases are TGTGCCAGTAGTATGAGTAGCAGGGGCGGAACCCCCCAGCATTTT. Translated, it gives CASSMSSRGGTPQHF. The chain combines TRBV19 with TRBJ1-5; the D gene is possibly TRBD1 (6 bases). Germline CDR1 reads LNHDA; CDR2 reads SQIVND (reference sequence). V lost 3 bases to trimming and J lost 10 bases, with 19 bases between them. This CDR3 region has 15 residues.

The chain employs TRBV9 and TRBJ1-3; D ambiguous. There are 16 residues in the CDR3. The V gene lost 4 bases and the J gene lost 0 bases, with 14 bases spanning the gap. Germline assignment: CDR1 SGDLS and CDR2 YYNGEE. The CDR3 loop is CASSPSSVLSGNTIYF. The CDR3 nucleotides read TGTGCCAGCAGCCCGAGTTCCGTGCTCTCTGGAAACACCATATATTTT. Combining the CDR3 with reference TRBV9 and TRBJ1-3 gives the whole variable domain DSGVTQTPKHLITATGQRVTLRCSPRSGDLSVYWYQQSLDQGLQFLIQYYNGEERAKGNILERFSAQQFPDLHSELNLSSLELGDSALYFCASSPSSVLSGNTIYFGEGSWLTVV.

The V gene is TRBV11-2, the J gene TRBJ1-1; TRBD1 matches 7 bases. The CDR3 runs 13 residues. Germline CDR1 is SGHAT and CDR2 is FQNNGV. Unmatched junction bases numbered 6, after V lost 4 bases and J lost 7 bases. As DNA, the CDR3 is TGTGCCAGCAGCTCCTTCAGGGGGGATGAAGCTTTCTTT. Encoded protein: CASSSFRGDEAFF. The entire variable domain, with the rest obtained from reference TRBV11-2 and TRBJ1-1, is as follows: EAGVAQSPRYKIIEKRQSVAFWCNPISGHATLYWYQQILGQGPKLLIQFQNNGVVDDSQLPKDRFSAERLKGVDSTLKIQPAKLEDSAVYLCASSSFRGDEAFFGQGTRLTVV.

This clone showed up just a few times. The chain couples TRBV30 to TRBJ1-2; 10 nucleotides align to TRBD1. Germline CDR1 and CDR2: GTSNPN and SVGIG (reference sequence). This CDR3 is 15 amino acids long. J lost 7 bases, V lost 1 base, and 9 bases had no gene match. The CDR3 is CAWSAMTGGFRGYTF. The DNA of the CDR3 is TGTGCCTGGAGTGCTATGACAGGGGGCTTTCGTGGCTACACCTTC.

This sequence joins TRBV6-5 and TRBJ1-1; TRBD1 is a possible D gene (5 bases). CDR1 and CDR2 (germline): MNHEY, SVGAGI. This CDR3 is 13 amino acids long. V was trimmed by 8 bases and J by 1 base, leaving 11 bases between them. The DNA of the CDR3 is TGTGCCAGCTCAGAAAGGGGGAACACTGAAGCTTTCTTT. Translated: CASSERGNTEAFF.

The chain recombines TRBV6-1 with TRBJ1-1; D is uncertain. The CDR3 has 15 amino acids. Trimming shortened V by 2 bases and J by 5 bases, and 15 bases separated the two germline ends. Germline values: CDR1 MNHNS, CDR2 SASEGT. CDR3: CASSESKYPRTEAFF. The CDR3 bases are TGTGCCAGCAGTGAAAGTAAGTACCCACGGACTGAAGCTTTCTTT.

This clone was seen once. This sequence joins TRBV19 and TRBJ2-4; 7 nucleotides align to TRBD1. V lost 6 bases to trimming and J lost 1 base; unmatched junction nucleotides: 6. Germline assignment: CDR1 LNHDA and CDR2 SQIVND (reference sequence). The CDR3 is 15 amino acids. As DNA, the CDR3 is TGTGCCAGTAGGGAAACACAGGGGGCCAAAAACATTCAGTACTTC. It yields the protein CASRETQGAKNIQYF. The full variable domain, in which reference TRBV19 and TRBJ2-4 provide the parts outside the CDR3, is DGGITQSPKYLFRKEGQNVTLSCEQNLNHDAMYWYRQDPGQGLRLIYYSQIVNDFQKGDIAEGYSVSREKKESFPLTVTSAQKNPTAFYLCASRETQGAKNIQYFGAGTRLSVL.

The chain carries TRBV5-1 and TRBJ1-2; tentative D call: TRBD1 (5 bases). The V end lost 1 base, the J end lost 8 bases, and 12 bases lay between the germline ends. Per germline, CDR1 SGHRS and CDR2 YFSETQ. CDR3 length: 13 amino acids. The CDR3, as DNA: TGCGCCAGCAGCTTGACGGGGGAGGCAGGCTACACCTTC. Translating gives CASSLTGEAGYTF.

This chain joins TRBV3-1 (or the pseudogene TRBV3-2) and TRBJ2-7; D is undetermined. Germline-derived CDR1 and CDR2 are LGHDT and YNNKEL (reference sequence). Trimming took off 0 bases at V and 6 bases at J, with 18 bases between the two ends. This CDR3 is built from 16 residues. The CDR3: CASSQDQNLKAREQYF. The CDR3 region has the DNA TGTGCCAGCAGCCAAGATCAGAACCTAAAAGCGCGCGAGCAGTACTTC.

This clone has just a few counts. V usage is TRBV18 and J usage is TRBJ1-1, with D unclear. Germline V gene data show CDR1 as KGHSH and CDR2 as LQKENI. Trimming shortened V by 1 base and J by 1 base, and 13 bases separated the two germline ends. CDR3 length: 16 residues. The CDR3 DNA follows: TGTGCCAGCTCACCACTTCAGGCAGCACAGAACACTGAAGCTTTCTTT. Its protein product is CASSPLQAAQNTEAFF.

The chain joins TRBV2 to TRBJ1-6, with D uncertain. V was trimmed by 0 bases and J by 6 bases, leaving 6 bases between them. Germline assignment: CDR1 SNHLY and CDR2 FYNNEI. This CDR3 contains 14 residues. This CDR3 reads CASSEATANSPLHF. CDR3 bases: TGTGCCAGCAGTGAAGCTACAGCTAATTCACCCCTCCACTTT.

The chain carries TRBV19 and TRBJ2-1; D not resolved. Germline CDR1 and CDR2: LNHDA and SQIVND (reference sequence). The germline V and J ends were trimmed by 3 bases and 6 bases, with 15 bases remaining between them. The CDR3 consists of 15 residues. In nucleotides, the CDR3 is TGTGCCAGTAGTATGAAGCTAAGTTTCGTCAATGAGCAGTTCTTC. As protein: CASSMKLSFVNEQFF.